Shown below are 19 T cell receptor beta chains from a single sample sequenced in a study of cytomegalovirus exposure and HLA in healthy donors. Profiled with immunoSEQ multiplex PCR; TCRdb holds only in-frame clones, not every one. The data show about 140,000 clones, around 86% seen once. The sequencing input was PBMCs. These receptors were taken from a man aged 18 to 29 in good health and CMV-seropositive.

The chain links TRBV5-1 to TRBJ1-2; D may be TRBD1 (6 bases). Looked up from germline, CDR1 is SGHRS and CDR2 is YFSETQ. This CDR3 has 15 residues. Trimming pared 5 bases from V and 1 base from J, leaving 15 bases between. The CDR3: CASREGTPVNYGYTF. The CDR3 nucleotides are TGCGCCAGCAGAGAAGGGACACCCGTTAACTATGGCTACACCTTC.

V usage is TRBV7-7 and J usage is TRBJ2-5; D call uncertain. Germline V CDR1 and CDR2: SSHAT, FNYEAQ (reference sequence). Trimming cost V 5 bases and J 4 bases, with 5 bases left between them. The CDR3 spans 11 residues. CDR3 in DNA: TGTGCCAGCAGCACCGGAGAGACCCAGTACTTC. Protein product: CASSTGETQYF.

This sequence joins TRBV5-1 and TRBJ2-3; no clear D gene. V dropped 3 bases and J dropped 0 bases, with 8 bases sitting between them. Germline assignment: CDR1 SGHRS and CDR2 YFSETQ. The CDR3 contains 14 residues. CDR3 coding DNA: TGCGCCAGCAGCTGGATAGCTAGCACAGATACGCAGTATTTT. It specifies CASSWIASTDTQYF.

V and J are TRBV6-5 and TRBJ1-5; D ambiguous. Between the trimmed V and J ends, which lost 0 bases and 6 bases, there was a span of 6 bases. This CDR3 spans 13 amino acids. CDR1 MNHEY and CDR2 SVGAGI come from the germline V gene. The DNA for the CDR3 is TGTGCCAGCAGTTACTCGGAGACTCAGCCCCAGCATTTT. It translates to CASSYSETQPQHF.

V is TRBV6-5 and J is TRBJ2-1, with a weak D call TRBD2 (6 bases). Per the germline V gene, CDR1 is MNHEY and CDR2 is SVGAGI. The germline V and J ends were trimmed by 8 bases and 6 bases, with 11 bases remaining between them. CDR3 size: 12 residues. The DNA of the CDR3 is TGTGCCAGCGGGACTCCAAGCAATGAGCAGTTCTTC. Translation gives CASGTPSNEQFF.

This sequence joins TRBV6-5 and TRBJ1-1; possible D gene TRBD1, 5 bases. The CDR3 is 12 amino acids. From germline, CDR1 is MNHEY and CDR2 SVGAGI. V lost 4 bases, J lost 5 bases, and 8 bases lay in between. In DNA form, the CDR3 reads TGTGCCAGCAGTTCGGGGGTTACTGAAGCTTTCTTT. This translates into CASSSGVTEAFF.

The V call is TRBV29-1, the J call TRBJ1-2; D perhaps matches TRBD1 (5 bases). Germline values: CDR1 SQVTM, CDR2 ANQGSEA. The V gene lost 5 bases and the J gene lost 10 bases, with 17 bases spanning the gap. There are 12 residues in the CDR3. CDR3 DNA sequence: TGCAGCGTTCCCGACAGTTGGGACTTCTACACCTTC. This sequence encodes CSVPDSWDFYTF.

This clone was detected a few times. The rearrangement joins TRBV6-1 to TRBJ1-2; D not certain. The germline CDR1 and CDR2 sequences are MNHNS and SASEGT. V lost 3 bases, J lost 8 bases, and 10 bases lay in between. The CDR3 spans 12 residues. The CDR3, as DNA: TGTGCCAGCAGTGACCAGGTTGGCGGCTACACCTTC. It encodes CASSDQVGGYTF.

This clone was detected only a few times. The V and J genes are TRBV6-4 and TRBJ2-7; no clear D. Germline V lookup: CDR1 MRHNA, CDR2 SNTAGT. This CDR3 is 12 amino acids long. With 8 bases removed from V and 2 bases from J, the gap between germline ends came to 10 bases. The CDR3 spells CASPTGTYEQYF. The CDR3, as DNA: TGTGCCAGCCCGACGGGTACCTACGAGCAGTACTTC.

The J gene is TRBJ2-3, the V gene TRBV6-1, with 8 nucleotides matching TRBD1. Germline values: CDR1 MNHNS, CDR2 SASEGT. V lost 6 bases and J lost 12; bases outside the gene matches: 11. This CDR3 spans 13 amino acids. The CDR3 DNA follows: TGTGCCAGCAGGGCACCGGGACAGGAATCCCAGTATTTT. It translates to CASRAPGQESQYF.

The chain couples TRBV7-3 to TRBJ2-2; 11 bases fit TRBD2. V lost 5 bases to trimming and J lost 4 bases; unmatched junction nucleotides: 3. The CDR3 has 15 amino acids. Germline V gives CDR1 SGHTA, CDR2 FQGTGA. The CDR3 sequence is CASSLSGRGTGELFF. The CDR3 nucleotides are TGTGCCAGCAGCCTTAGCGGGAGGGGCACCGGGGAGCTGTTTTTT.

This chain links TRBV5-4 with TRBJ2-5; D not resolved. V lost 0 bases and J lost 5, with 8 bases in between. CDR3 length: 13 amino acids. Looked up from germline, CDR1 is SGHNT and CDR2 is YYREEE (reference sequence). DNA of the CDR3: TGTGCCAGCAGCTTGGGTGGTAGTGAGACCCAGTACTTC. Translating it yields CASSLGGSETQYF.

The chain employs TRBV7-9 and TRBJ2-7, with D perhaps TRBD1 (5 bases). The germline V gene encodes CDR1 SEHNR and CDR2 FQNEAQ (reference sequence). Trimming took 3 bases from V and 6 from J, leaving 15 bases between them. This CDR3 is 14 amino acids long. This chain's CDR3 is CASSLSWLRGEQYF. The CDR3 DNA reads TGTGCCAGCAGCTTGTCCTGGCTAAGGGGCGAGCAGTACTTC.

The chain recombines TRBV4-1 with TRBJ1-4, with D uncertain. Germline V gene lookup returns CDR1 MGHRA and CDR2 YSYEKL. Trimming shortened V by 7 bases and J by 2 bases, and 8 bases separated the two germline ends. The CDR3 covers 13 residues. CDR3 bases: TGCGCCAGCAAGGAGCTGACTAATGAAAAACTGTTTTTT. Its protein product is CASKELTNEKLFF.

The chain joins TRBV5-1 to TRBJ1-4; possibly TRBD1 for D (6 bases). Trimming removed 2 bases at V and 8 bases at J, with 13 bases between. Germline V gene data show CDR1 as SGHRS and CDR2 as YFSETQ. The CDR3 extends over 14 amino acids. The CDR3 here is CASSLSQGKEKLFF. The CDR3 coding sequence is TGCGCCAGCAGCTTATCACAGGGAAAAGAAAAACTGTTTTTT. The full variable domain, rest sourced from reference TRBV5-1 and TRBJ1-4, is KAGVTQTPRYLIKTRGQQVTLSCSPISGHRSVSWYQQTPGQGLQFLFEYFSETQRNKGNFPGRFSGRQFSNSRSEMNVSTLELGDSALYLCASSLSQGKEKLFFGSGTQLSVL.

The V gene is TRBV7-5, the J gene TRBJ1-5; the table calls TRBD1, which could not be checked here. TRBV7-5 is described as a pseudogene. There are 14 residues in the CDR3. CDR3 in amino acids: CVRTVSGTSWPQHF. The DNA for the CDR3 is TGTGTCAGAACCGTAAGTGGGACAAGTTGGCCCCAGCATTTT.

The chain couples TRBV6-1 to TRBJ1-1; 7 positions agree with TRBD1. Germline CDR1 and CDR2: MNHNS and SASEGT. The CDR3 is made up of 17 amino acids. Trimming removed 3 bases from V and 1 base from J; junction bases left unmatched: 11. Written as DNA, the CDR3 is TGTGCCAGCAGTGACCAGGGGGTCCCGACAAGGAACACTGAAGCTTTCTTT. Translation gives CASSDQGVPTRNTEAFF.

The chain combines TRBV28 with TRBJ2-1, with D hard to call. The CDR3 is made up of 16 amino acids. Germline values: CDR1 MDHEN, CDR2 SYDVKM. V lost 3 bases to trimming and J lost 0 bases, with 12 bases between them. CDR3 bases: TGTGCCAGCAGTTTCTCCCAATTGAGCTCCTACAATGAGCAGTTCTTC. It encodes CASSFSQLSSYNEQFF.

This chain uses TRBV6-5 with TRBJ2-2; a possible D gene is TRBD2 (5 bases). V dropped 3 bases and J dropped 7 bases, with 9 bases sitting between them. The V gene's germline CDR1 is MNHEY and CDR2 SVGAGI. The CDR3 runs 13 residues. The CDR3 is CASSYEGSGELFF. CDR3 in DNA: TGTGCCAGCAGTTATGAGGGAAGCGGGGAGCTGTTTTTT.